This T cell receptor (beta chain) originates from a study of CDR3 diversity in severe acne. Germline values: CDR1 SGDLS, CDR2 YYNGEE. Between the trimmed V and J ends, which lost 5 bases and 5 bases, there was a span of 25 bases. The CDR3 covers 17 residues. From the PCR reads, TCRdb called clonotypes with MiXCR, one entry per CDR3 protein. Of around 100,000 distinct CDR3 sequences in the sample, around 53% were seen once. The genes are TRBV9 and TRBJ2-5; weak D call: TRBD2 (7 bases). Input material: blood. This receptor was taken from a male donor with acne. This CDR3 reads CASSDPRGGGSMETQYF. For the CDR3, the DNA is TGTGCCAGCAGTGACCCTCGCGGGGGCGGGAGCATGGAGACCCAGTACTTC. Filled out from reference TRBV9 and TRBJ2-5, the complete variable domain reads DSGVTQTPKHLITATGQRVTLRCSPRSGDLSVYWYQQSLDQGLQFLIQYYNGEERAKGNILERFSAQQFPDLHSELNLSSLELGDSALYFCASSDPRGGGSMETQYFGPGTRLLVL.